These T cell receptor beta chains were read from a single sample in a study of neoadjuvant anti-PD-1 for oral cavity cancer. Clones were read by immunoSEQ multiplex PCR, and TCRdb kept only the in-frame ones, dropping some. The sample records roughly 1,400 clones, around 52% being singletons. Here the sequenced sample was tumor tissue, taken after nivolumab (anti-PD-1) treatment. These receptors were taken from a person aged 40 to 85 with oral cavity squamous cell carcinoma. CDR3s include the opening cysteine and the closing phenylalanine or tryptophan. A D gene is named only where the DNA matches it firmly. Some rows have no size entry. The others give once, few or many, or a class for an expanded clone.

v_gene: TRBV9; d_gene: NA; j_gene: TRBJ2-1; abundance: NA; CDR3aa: CASSVGRDPSYNEQFF; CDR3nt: TGTGCCAGCAGCGTAGGAAGGGACCCTTCCTACAATGAGCAGTTCTTC
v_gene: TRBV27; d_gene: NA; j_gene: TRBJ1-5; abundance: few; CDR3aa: CASRLQVNQPQHF; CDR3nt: TGTGCCAGCAGGCTACAGGTTAATCAGCCCCAGCATTTT
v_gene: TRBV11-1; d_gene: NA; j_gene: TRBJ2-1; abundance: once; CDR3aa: CASSFRRDPYNEQFF; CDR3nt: TGTGCCAGCAGCTTTAGGCGGGATCCCTACAATGAGCAGTTCTTC
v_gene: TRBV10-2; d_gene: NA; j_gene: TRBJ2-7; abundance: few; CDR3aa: CASSQGRYEQYF; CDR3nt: TGCGCCAGCAGTCAGGGACGCTACGAGCAGTACTTC
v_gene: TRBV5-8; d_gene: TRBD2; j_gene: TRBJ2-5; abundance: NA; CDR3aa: CASSLSSGQETQYF; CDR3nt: TGTGCCAGCAGCTTATCTAGCGGTCAAGAGACCCAGTACTTC
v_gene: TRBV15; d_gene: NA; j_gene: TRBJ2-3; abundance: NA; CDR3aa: CATSRSRLVTEVDTQYF; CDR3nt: TGTGCCACCAGCAGATCACGTTTGGTGACCGAGGTGGATACGCAGTATTTT
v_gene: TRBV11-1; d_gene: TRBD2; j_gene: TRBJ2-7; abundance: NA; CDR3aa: CASSTSGGFYEQYF; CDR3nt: TGTGCCAGCAGCACTAGCGGAGGGTTTTACGAGCAGTACTTC
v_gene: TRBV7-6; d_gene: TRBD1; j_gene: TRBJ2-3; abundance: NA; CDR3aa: CASSLPGTGGHTQYF; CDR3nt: TGTGCCAGCAGCCTCCCCGGGACAGGGGGCCATACGCAGTATTTT
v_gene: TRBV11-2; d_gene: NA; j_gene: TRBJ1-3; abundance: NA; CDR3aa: CASSSQLGVEAIYF; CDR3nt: TGTGCCAGCAGCTCCCAGTTGGGGGTCGAAGCCATATATTTT
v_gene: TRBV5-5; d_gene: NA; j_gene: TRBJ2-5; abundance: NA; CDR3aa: CASSLGSVGETQYF; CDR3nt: TGTGCCAGCAGCTTGGGGAGTGTAGGAGAGACCCAGTACTTC
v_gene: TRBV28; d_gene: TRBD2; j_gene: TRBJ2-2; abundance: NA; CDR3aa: CASTPASASGNTGELFF; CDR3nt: TGTGCCAGCACCCCCGCCTCGGCTAGCGGGAACACCGGGGAGCTGTTTTTT
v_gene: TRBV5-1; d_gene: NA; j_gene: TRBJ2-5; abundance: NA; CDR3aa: CASRPAGEETQYF; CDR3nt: TGCGCCAGCAGGCCAGCGGGCGAAGAGACCCAGTACTTC
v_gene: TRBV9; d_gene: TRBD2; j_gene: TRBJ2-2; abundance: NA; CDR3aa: CASSVGFWKSSGRTGELFF; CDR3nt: TGTGCCAGCAGCGTAGGGTTTTGGAAGTCTAGCGGGAGAACCGGGGAGCTGTTTTTT
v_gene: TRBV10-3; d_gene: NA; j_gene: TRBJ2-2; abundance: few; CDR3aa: CAISEGRLNTGELFF; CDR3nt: TGTGCCATCAGTGAAGGGCGGTTGAACACCGGGGAGCTGTTTTTT
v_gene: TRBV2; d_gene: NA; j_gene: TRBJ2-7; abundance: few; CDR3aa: CASATWNEQYF; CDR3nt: TGTGCCAGCGCCACTTGGAACGAGCAGTACTTC
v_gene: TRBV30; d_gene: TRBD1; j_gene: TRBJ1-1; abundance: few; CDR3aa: CAGKPGTGGWTEAFF; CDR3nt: TGTGCTGGAAAACCCGGGACAGGGGGATGGACTGAAGCTTTCTTT
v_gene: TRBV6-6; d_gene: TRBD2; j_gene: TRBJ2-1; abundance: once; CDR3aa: CASSLTSGSNNEQFF; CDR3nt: TGTGCCAGCAGCCTTACTAGCGGGAGTAACAATGAGCAGTTCTTC
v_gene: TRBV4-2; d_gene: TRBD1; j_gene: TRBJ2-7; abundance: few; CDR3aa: CASSRTGSAYEQYF; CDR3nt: TGTGCCAGCAGCAGGACAGGTTCGGCCTACGAGCAGTACTTC
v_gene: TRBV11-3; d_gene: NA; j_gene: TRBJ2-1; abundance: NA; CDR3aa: CASSLIRGPGGEQFF; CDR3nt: TGTGCCAGCAGCTTAATCCGGGGGCCCGGAGGGGAGCAGTTCTTC
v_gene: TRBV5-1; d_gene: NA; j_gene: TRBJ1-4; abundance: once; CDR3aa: CASSPERGTNEKLFF; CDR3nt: TGCGCCAGCAGCCCCGAAAGGGGGACTAATGAAAAACTGTTTTTT
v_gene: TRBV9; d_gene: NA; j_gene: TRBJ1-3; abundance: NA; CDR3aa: CASSAGISGNTIYF; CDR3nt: TGTGCCAGCAGCGCCGGAATCTCTGGAAACACCATATATTTT
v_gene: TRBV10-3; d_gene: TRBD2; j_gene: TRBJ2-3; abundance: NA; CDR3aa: CAISEIAGGLIDTQYF; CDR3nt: TGTGCCATCAGTGAGATTGCGGGAGGGCTAATCGACACGCAGTATTTT
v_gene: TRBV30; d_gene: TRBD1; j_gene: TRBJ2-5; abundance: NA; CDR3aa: CAWSLGQTRETQYF; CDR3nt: TGTGCCTGGAGTTTGGGACAGACGCGAGAGACCCAGTACTTC
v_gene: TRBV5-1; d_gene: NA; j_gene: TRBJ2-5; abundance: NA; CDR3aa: CASSSRQASGETQYF; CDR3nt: TGCGCCAGCAGCTCACGACAGGCTTCCGGGGAGACCCAGTACTTC
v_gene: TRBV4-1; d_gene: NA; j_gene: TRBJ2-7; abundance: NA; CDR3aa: CASSRSYNYEQYF; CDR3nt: TGCGCCAGCAGTAGATCCTACAACTACGAGCAGTACTTC
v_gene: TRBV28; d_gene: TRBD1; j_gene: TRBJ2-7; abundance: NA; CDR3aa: CASSLGTEYEQYF; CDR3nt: TGTGCCAGCAGTTTGGGGACAGAGTACGAGCAGTACTTC
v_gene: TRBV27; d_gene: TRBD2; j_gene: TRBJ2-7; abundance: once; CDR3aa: CASSRTGTSGYEQYF; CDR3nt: TGTGCCAGCAGCCGCACCGGGACTAGCGGCTACGAGCAGTACTTC
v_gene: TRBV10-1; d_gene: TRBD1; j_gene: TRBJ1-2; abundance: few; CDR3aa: CASSGDRGSGYTF; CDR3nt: TGCGCCAGCAGTGGTGACAGGGGATCAGGCTACACCTTC
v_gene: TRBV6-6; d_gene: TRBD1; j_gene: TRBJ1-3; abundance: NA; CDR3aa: CASRDAGGEGNTIYF; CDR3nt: TGTGCCAGCAGGGACGCAGGGGGAGAAGGGAACACCATATATTTT
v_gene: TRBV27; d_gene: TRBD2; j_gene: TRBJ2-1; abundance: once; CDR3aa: CASSAEGREAYNEQFF; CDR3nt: TGTGCCAGCAGTGCGGAGGGGCGGGAGGCCTACAATGAGCAGTTCTTC
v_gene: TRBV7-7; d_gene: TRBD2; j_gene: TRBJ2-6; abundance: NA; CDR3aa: CASSQTAGGGANVLTF; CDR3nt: TGCGCCAGCAGCCAAACAGCGGGAGGAGGGGCCAACGTCCTGACTTTC
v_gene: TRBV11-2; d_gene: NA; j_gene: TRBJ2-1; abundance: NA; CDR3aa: CASSPLTTPGTEQFF; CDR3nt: TGTGCCAGCAGCCCTCTTACTACCCCGGGGACGGAGCAGTTCTTC
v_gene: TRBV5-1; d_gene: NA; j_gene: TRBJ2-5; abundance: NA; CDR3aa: CASNLASGETQYF; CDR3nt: TGCGCCAGCAATCTAGCCTCGGGGGAGACCCAGTACTTC
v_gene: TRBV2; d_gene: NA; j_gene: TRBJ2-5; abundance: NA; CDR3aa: CASSDSELETQYF; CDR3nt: TGTGCCAGCAGTGACTCGGAACTTGAGACCCAGTACTTC
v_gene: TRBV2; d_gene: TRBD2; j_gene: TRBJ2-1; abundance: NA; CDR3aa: CASSGTSGRHEQFF; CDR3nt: TGTGCCAGCAGCGGGACTAGCGGGAGGCATGAGCAGTTCTTC
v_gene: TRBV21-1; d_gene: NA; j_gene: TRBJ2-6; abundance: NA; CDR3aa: CASSSEGNPSSGANVLTF; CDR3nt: TGTGCCAGCAGCTCCGAGGGCAATCCGAGCTCTGGGGCCAACGTCCTGACTTTC
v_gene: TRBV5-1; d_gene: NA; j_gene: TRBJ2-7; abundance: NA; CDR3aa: CASSLGYEQYF; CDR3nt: TGCGCCAGCAGCTTGGGTTACGAGCAGTACTTC
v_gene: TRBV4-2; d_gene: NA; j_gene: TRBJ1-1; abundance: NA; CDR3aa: CASSQVGLPNTEAFF; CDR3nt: TGTGCCAGCAGCCAAGTCGGACTCCCGAACACTGAAGCTTTCTTT
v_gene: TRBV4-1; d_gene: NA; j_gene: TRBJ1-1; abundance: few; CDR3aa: CASSQGASGNTEAFF; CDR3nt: TGCGCCAGCAGCCAAGGAGCCAGTGGGAACACTGAAGCTTTCTTT
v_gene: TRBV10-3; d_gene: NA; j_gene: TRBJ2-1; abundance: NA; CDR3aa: CAISELRDEQFF; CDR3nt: TGTGCCATCAGTGAATTAAGGGATGAGCAGTTCTTC
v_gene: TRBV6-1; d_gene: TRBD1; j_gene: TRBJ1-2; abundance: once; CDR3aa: CASSEGQGVNYGYTF; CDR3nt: TGTGCCAGCAGTGAGGGACAGGGGGTTAACTATGGCTACACCTTC
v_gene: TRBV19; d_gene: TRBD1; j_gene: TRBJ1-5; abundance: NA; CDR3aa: CASKGRQGLPINQPQHF; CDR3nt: TGTGCCAGTAAGGGTCGACAGGGACTACCCATAAATCAGCCCCAGCATTTT
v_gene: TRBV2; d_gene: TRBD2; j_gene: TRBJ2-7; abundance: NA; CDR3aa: CASSQGTSGRAYEQYF; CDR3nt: TGTGCCAGCAGTCAAGGGACTAGCGGGAGGGCCTACGAGCAGTACTTC
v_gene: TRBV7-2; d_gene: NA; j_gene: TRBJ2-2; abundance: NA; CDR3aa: CASSRQAFSEGLGELFF; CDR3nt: TGTGCCAGCAGCCGTCAGGCCTTCAGCGAGGGCTTGGGGGAGCTGTTTTTT
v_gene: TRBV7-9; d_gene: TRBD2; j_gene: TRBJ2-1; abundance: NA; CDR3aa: CASSPGLASTHEQFF; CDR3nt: TGTGCCAGCAGCCCCGGACTAGCTTCGACGCATGAGCAGTTCTTC
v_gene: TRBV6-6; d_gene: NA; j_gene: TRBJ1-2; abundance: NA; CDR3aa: CASSYLGSLYGYTF; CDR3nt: TGTGCCAGCAGTTACTTAGGGTCTTTATATGGCTACACCTTC
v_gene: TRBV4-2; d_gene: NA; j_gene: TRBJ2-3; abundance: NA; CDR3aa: CASSQEAGSTDTQYF; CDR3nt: TGTGCCAGCAGCCAAGAGGCAGGCTCGACAGATACGCAGTATTTT
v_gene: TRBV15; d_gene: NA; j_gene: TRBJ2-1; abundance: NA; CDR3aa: CATSLRPVNEQFF; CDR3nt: TGTGCCACCAGCCTGCGTCCAGTCAATGAGCAGTTCTTC
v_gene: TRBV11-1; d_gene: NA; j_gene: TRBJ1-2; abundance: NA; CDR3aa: CASSLGAGDGYTF; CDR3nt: TGTGCCAGCAGCTTAGGGGCCGGGGATGGCTACACCTTC
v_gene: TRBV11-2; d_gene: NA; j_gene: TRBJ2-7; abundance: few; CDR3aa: CASSLRPYEQYF; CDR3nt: TGTGCCAGCAGCTTACGTCCCTACGAGCAGTACTTC